This T cell receptor beta chain was captured by sequencing in a study of blood T cell repertoires in COVID-19. About the study: Sources were T cells, B-cell-depleted T cells, or PBMCs; the material itself was cDNA or gDNA.

In the study's own analysis: Nucleated cell number was recorded as an estimate derived from reference gene primer amplification. The method was immunoSEQ multiplex PCR; TCRdb's version includes in-frame clones alone and lacks a portion of them. D and trimming come from the DNA, and the V and J calls and clone size come from that table. The sample has a few hundred thousand clones, roughly 84% seen once. Germline loops: CDR1 LGHNA, CDR2 YSLEER. This CDR3 contains 16 residues. V gave up 3 bases and J gave up 9 bases; unmatched junction bases: 10. This clone was counted a single time. Sequencing was carried out using peripheral blood. The chain employs TRBV4-3 and TRBJ1-6; 8 bases fit TRBD1. The source is a woman aged 35 to 49 who had recovered from COVID-19. CDR3 region: CASSQVGQGVASPLHF. The CDR3, as DNA: TGCGCCAGCAGCCAGGTTGGACAGGGTGTCGCTTCACCCCTCCACTTT.